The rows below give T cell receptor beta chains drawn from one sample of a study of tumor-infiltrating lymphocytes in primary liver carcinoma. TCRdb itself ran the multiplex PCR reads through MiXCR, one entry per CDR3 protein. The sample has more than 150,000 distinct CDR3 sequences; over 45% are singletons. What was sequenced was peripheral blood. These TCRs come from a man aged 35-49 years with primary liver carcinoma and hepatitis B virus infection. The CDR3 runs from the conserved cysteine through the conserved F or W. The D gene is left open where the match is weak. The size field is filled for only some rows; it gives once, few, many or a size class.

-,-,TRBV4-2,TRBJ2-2,TGTGCCAACAGCCAAGATTGGAACACCGGGGAGCTGTTTTTT,CANSQDWNTGELFF
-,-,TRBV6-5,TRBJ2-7,TGTGCCAGCAGTTACTCTACCAGCTCCTACGAGCAGTACTTC,CASSYSTSSYEQYF
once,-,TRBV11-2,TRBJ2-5,TGTGCCAGCAGCTTGGGGTGGGGGGTACAAGAGACCCAGTACTTC,CASSLGWGVQETQYF
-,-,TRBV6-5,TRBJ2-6,TGTGCCAGCAGCGCTCCCTCTGGGGCCAACATCCTGACTTTC,CASSAPSGANILTF
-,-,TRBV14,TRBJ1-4,TGTGCCAGCAGCCAAGGCAGGGTCCCGGAGGGAAAACTGTTTTTT,CASSQGRVPEGKLFF
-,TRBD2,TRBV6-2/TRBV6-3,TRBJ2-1,TGTGCCAGCAGTTACTCGTTGGCTAGCGGGAGTCTACAGAATGAGCAGTTCTTC,CASSYSLASGSLQNEQFF
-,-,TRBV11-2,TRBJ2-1,TGTGCCAGCAGCTTAACGGCGAGATATTCCAACGAGCAGTTCTTC,CASSLTARYSNEQFF
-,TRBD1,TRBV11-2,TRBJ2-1,TGTGCCAGCAGCTTAGGGTGTACAGGGGGCATCAATGGGCAGTTCTTC,CASSLGCTGGINGQFF
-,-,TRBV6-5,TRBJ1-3,TGTGCCAGCAGTTCCACCTTGACAGGCTCTGGAAACACCATATATTTT,CASSSTLTGSGNTIYF
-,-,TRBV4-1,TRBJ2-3,TGCGCCAGCAGCCAAGACAGGGCTGGTAAAGATAGGCAGTATTTT,CASSQDRAGKDRQYF
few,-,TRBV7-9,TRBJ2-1,TGTGCCAGCAGCTTAGGCTCCCCCGGAGGGGAGCAGTTCTTC,CASSLGSPGGEQFF
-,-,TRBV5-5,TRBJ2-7,TGTGCCAGCAGCCCAGGTCCTACGCGGGAGCAGTACTTC,CASSPGPTREQYF
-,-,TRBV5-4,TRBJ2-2,TGTGCCAGCAGCTTGGAGGGCGGTCCAAACACCGGGGAGCTGTTTTTT,CASSLEGGPNTGELFF
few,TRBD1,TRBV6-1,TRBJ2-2,TGTGCCAGTCGGCCGGGACAGGGGTACACCGGGGAGCTGGTTTTT,CASRPGQGYTGELVF
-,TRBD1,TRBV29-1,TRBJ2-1,TGCAGCGTTACATGGGACAGGGACTACAATGAGCAGTTCTTC,CSVTWDRDYNEQFF
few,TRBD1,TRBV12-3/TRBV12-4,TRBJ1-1,TGTGCCAGCAGTATTCCAGGGGGCACTGAAGCTTTCTTT,CASSIPGGTEAFF
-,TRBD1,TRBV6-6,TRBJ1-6,TGTGCCAGGAGGGCCCAGGGGGACTCACCCCTCCACTTT,CARRAQGDSPLHF
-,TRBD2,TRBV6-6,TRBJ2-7,TGTGCCAGCAGTTTGCTAGCGGGCTACGAGCAGTACTTC,CASSLLAGYEQYF
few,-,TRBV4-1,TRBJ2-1,TGCGCCAGCAGCCAAGATAGGAGCAGGGGCTCCTACAATGAGCAGTTCTTC,CASSQDRSRGSYNEQFF
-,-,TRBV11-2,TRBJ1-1,TGTGCCAGCAGCGCTACAGGCGTGAGGTTCACTGAAGCTTTCTTT,CASSATGVRFTEAFF
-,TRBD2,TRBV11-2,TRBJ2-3,TGTGTCAGCAGCTCCCCTGGGACTAGTGGGTACACAGATACGCAGTATTTT,CVSSSPGTSGYTDTQYF
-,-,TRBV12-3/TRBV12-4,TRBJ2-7,TGTGCCAGCAGTTTAATGCTGTCGATCAGGAGGAGCTCCTACGAGCAGTACTTC,CASSLMLSIRRSSYEQYF
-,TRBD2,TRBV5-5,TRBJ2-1,TGTGCCAGCAGCTTAGGACTAGCGGGAACCTACAATGAGCAGTTCTTC,CASSLGLAGTYNEQFF
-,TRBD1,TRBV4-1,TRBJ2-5,TGCGCCAGCAGCCAAGAGGGACACCCAGGGGGGACCCAGTACTTC,CASSQEGHPGGTQYF
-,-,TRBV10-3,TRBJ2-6,TGTGCCATCAGTGTAGGGGGGATTGGCAACATCCTGACTTTC,CAISVGGIGNILTF
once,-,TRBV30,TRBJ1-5,TGTGCCTGGAGTGTTTCTGGGACATTAAAAAATCAGCCCCAGCATTTT,CAWSVSGTLKNQPQHF
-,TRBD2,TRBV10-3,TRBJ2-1,TGTGCCATCAGTACAGGGACTAGCGGCAATGAGCAGTTCTTC,CAISTGTSGNEQFF
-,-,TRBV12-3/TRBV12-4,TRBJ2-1,TGTGCCTCCTATAGCTCCTACAATGAGCTGTTCTTC,CASYSSYNELFF
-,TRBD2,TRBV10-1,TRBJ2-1,TGCGCCAGCAGTGCCTCACTAGCGTACAATGAGCAGTTCTTC,CASSASLAYNEQFF
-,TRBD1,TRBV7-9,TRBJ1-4,TGTGCCAGCAGTCAACAGGGGGGCCCTAATGAAAAACTGTTTTTT,CASSQQGGPNEKLFF
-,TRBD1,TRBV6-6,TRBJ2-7,TGTGCCAGCAGTTACTTAAGACCGGGACAGGGACCCTACGAGCAGTACTTC,CASSYLRPGQGPYEQYF
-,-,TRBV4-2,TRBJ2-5,TGTGCCAGCAGCCCCCCCCCGGGAAGAGGCGTAGGAGAGACCCAGTACTTC,CASSPPPGRGVGETQYF
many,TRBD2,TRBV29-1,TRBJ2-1,TGCAGCGTTGAGACTAGCGGACTATACAATGAGCAGTTCTTC,CSVETSGLYNEQFF
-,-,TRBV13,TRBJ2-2,TGTGCCGGCAGCCCGTGGACTATGGGGGCCGGGGAGCTGTTTTTT,CAGSPWTMGAGELFF
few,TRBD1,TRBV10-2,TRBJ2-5,TGCGCCAGCACTCGGGACAGAGAGACCCAGTACTTC,CASTRDRETQYF
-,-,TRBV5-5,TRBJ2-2,TGTGCCAGCAGCTTTAACCTAAACACCGGGGAGCTGTTTTTT,CASSFNLNTGELFF
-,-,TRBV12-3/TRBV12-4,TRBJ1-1,TGTGCCACTACAGGGTTAAACACTGAAGCTTTCTTT,CATTGLNTEAFF
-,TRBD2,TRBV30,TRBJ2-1,TGTGCCTGGGGGACTACGGGTGAAGGCGAGCAGTTCTTC,CAWGTTGEGEQFF
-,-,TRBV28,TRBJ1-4,TGTGCCAGCAGTTTATGGAGAGGGGGTCTTAATGAAAAACTGTTTTTT,CASSLWRGGLNEKLFF
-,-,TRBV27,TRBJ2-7,TGTGCCAGCAGGCCCCAGGGGAGGACCTACGAGCAGTACTTC,CASRPQGRTYEQYF
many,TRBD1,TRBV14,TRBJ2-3,TGTGCCAGCGCCTCGGGACAGGCCCCAGATACGCAGTATTTT,CASASGQAPDTQYF
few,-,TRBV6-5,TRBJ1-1,TGTGCCAGCAGTTACGCAGGGCGAGGGACTGAAGCTTTCTTT,CASSYAGRGTEAFF
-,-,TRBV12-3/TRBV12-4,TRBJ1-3,TGTGCCAGCAGTCCCCGAGGGGGGCATCTCTCTGGAAACACCATATATTTT,CASSPRGGHLSGNTIYF
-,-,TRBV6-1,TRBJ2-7,TGTGCCAGCAACCCGGGCTACTACGAGCAGTACTTC,CASNPGYYEQYF
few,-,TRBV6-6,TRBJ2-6,TGTGCCAGCAGTGCCCCTGGGGCCAACGTCCTGACTTTC,CASSAPGANVLTF